The next 9 T cell receptor beta chains were all read from a single sample in a study of T cell responses to AZD1222 COVID-19 vaccine. Using immunoSEQ multiplex PCR, the repertoire was profiled, and TCRdb retains in-frame clones only, with some absent. In the table there are about 100,000 clones, 87% of which are singletons. Sequenced material: peripheral blood, taken on day 0 of AZD1222 vaccination. All receptors come from an adult in good health.

This chain uses TRBV19 with TRBJ2-3, with D possibly TRBD1 on 5 matching bases. The CDR3 is made up of 13 amino acids. The V gene lost 8 bases and the J gene lost 7 bases, with 16 bases spanning the gap. CDR1 and CDR2 from the germline V gene are LNHDA and SQIVND (reference sequence). Written as DNA, the CDR3 is TGTGCCAGTTGTCGCAGGGCTGGCAATACGCAGTATTTT. Translation: CASCRRAGNTQYF.

The chain combines TRBV5-1 with TRBJ2-5, with 7 bases matching TRBD2. This CDR3 has 15 residues. Germline CDR1 and CDR2: SGHRS and YFSETQ. The V and J ends lost 0 bases and 5 bases, in that order; junction bases with no gene match: 7. Here the CDR3 reads CASSLGLAPGETQYF. The CDR3 nucleotides are TGCGCCAGCAGCTTGGGACTAGCTCCCGGGGAGACCCAGTACTTC.

In its sample, this clone was seen a few times. J is TRBJ2-1 and V is TRBV4-1, with 11 bases that match TRBD2. This CDR3 region has 13 residues. Germline loops: CDR1 MGHRA, CDR2 YSYEKL. The V segment lost 2 bases and the J segment 15 bases; nucleotides outside the gene matches: 6. The CDR3 reads CASSQIAGGPPFF. CDR3 nucleotides: TGCGCCAGCAGCCAAATAGCGGGGGGGCCCCCGTTCTTC.

This chain joins TRBV19 and TRBJ2-7, with D possibly TRBD2 on 5 matching bases. The CDR3 totals 13 residues. Germline V CDR1 and CDR2: LNHDA, SQIVND (reference sequence). Trimming removed 7 bases at V and 2 bases at J, with 12 bases between. The CDR3 coding sequence is TGTGCCAGTACCCCAGCCGGGACCTACGAGCAGTACTTC. Residues: CASTPAGTYEQYF. The full variable domain, completed using reference TRBV19 and TRBJ2-7, is DGGITQSPKYLFRKEGQNVTLSCEQNLNHDAMYWYRQDPGQGLRLIYYSQIVNDFQKGDIAEGYSVSREKKESFPLTVTSAQKNPTAFYLCASTPAGTYEQYFGPGTRLTVT.

The chain uses TRBV21-1 and TRBJ1-2; TRBD1 reflects the table's D call only, with no check against the DNA. TRBV21-1 is a pseudogene locus. This CDR3 is 14 amino acids long. The CDR3 region is CASFFPTENYGYTF. The CDR3 coding sequence is TGTGCCAGTTTCTTTCCGACAGAAAACTATGGCTACACCTTC.

The chain combines TRBV6-5 with TRBJ2-6; D call uncertain. Germline V gives CDR1 MNHEY, CDR2 SVGAGI. This CDR3 has 15 residues. The V end lost 7 bases, the J end lost 0 bases, and 10 bases lay between the germline ends. The CDR3 sequence: CASTITASGANVLTF. The CDR3 DNA reads as TGTGCCAGCACCATCACCGCCTCTGGGGCCAACGTCCTGACTTTC.

V usage is TRBV10-3 and J usage is TRBJ2-5; 12 bases match TRBD2. V lost 9 bases to trimming and J lost 3 bases; unmatched junction nucleotides: 5. This CDR3 contains 14 residues. CDR1 is ENHRY and CDR2 is SYGVKD in the germline V gene. In nucleotides, the CDR3 is TGTGCCATTAAGACTAGCGGGGGTAAAGAGACCCAGTACTTC. Amino acid sequence: CAIKTSGGKETQYF.

This chain links TRBV10-3 with TRBJ1-6; D might be TRBD1 (5 bases). Trimming cost V 2 bases and J 11 bases, with 13 bases left between them. Germline loops: CDR1 ENHRY, CDR2 SYGVKD. The CDR3 has 14 residues. This CDR3 reads CAISEQGGTAPLHF. The DNA for the CDR3 is TGTGCCATCAGTGAGCAGGGTGGCACGGCACCCCTCCACTTT.

This rearrangement joins TRBV6-2 or TRBV6-3 to TRBJ2-7; 7 bases line up with TRBD1. V lost 4 bases, J lost 0 bases, and 6 bases stayed unmatched. Germline V lookup: CDR1 MNHEY, CDR2 SVGEGT. This CDR3 region has 15 residues. The CDR3 protein is CASSSPDRISYEQYF. CDR3 DNA sequence: TGTGCCAGCAGTTCCCCGGACAGGATCTCCTACGAGCAGTACTTC.